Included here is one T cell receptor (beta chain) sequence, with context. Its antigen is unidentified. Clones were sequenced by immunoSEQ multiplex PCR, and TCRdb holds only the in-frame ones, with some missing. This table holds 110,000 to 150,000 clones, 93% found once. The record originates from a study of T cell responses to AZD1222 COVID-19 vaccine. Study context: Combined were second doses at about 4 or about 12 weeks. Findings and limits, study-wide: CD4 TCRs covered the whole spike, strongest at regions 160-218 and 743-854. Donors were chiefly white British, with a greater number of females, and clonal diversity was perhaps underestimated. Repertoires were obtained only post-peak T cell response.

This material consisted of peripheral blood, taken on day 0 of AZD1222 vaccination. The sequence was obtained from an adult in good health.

CDR3 DNA: TGCAGCGTTGAACAGGGACTAGCGGGAGGGAGCAATGAGCAGTTCTTC. It encodes CSVEQGLAGGSNEQFF. The chain links TRBV29-1 to TRBJ2-1; 16 bases are shared with TRBD2. The junction had 4 bases not matched to a gene; V was cut back by 2 bases and J by 6 bases. CDR3 size: 16 residues. Per germline, CDR1 SQVTM and CDR2 ANQGSEA.